This TCR beta chain was documented in a study of blood T cell repertoires in COVID-19 (dated by TCRdb to 2020 to 2022). Background on the whole study: Collaborator samples came from the United States, Italy and Spain and covered acute and convalescent phases of COVID-19. The dataset comprised deeply sampled blood TCRbeta repertoires from subjects exposed to, actively infected with, or recovered from COVID-19. The material from the prospective study consisted of cDNA or gDNA derived from T cells, B-cell-depleted T cells, or PBMCs. The samples were drawn from the first 160 participants of the ongoing ImmuneRACE study and from some 1,300 subjects provided by 6 global collaborators. A freely available public database, intended as a resource for researchers studying the immune response to SARS-CoV-2, is where the repertoires were released. HLA class I and class II types, where available, came from metadata supplied by the sample provider rather than from assay-based typing. A de-identified subject ID, COVID-19 status, age in years and sex were almost always included in the sample metadata.

In regard to this clone: No antigen is known for it. No base quality information exists; no much larger clone differs at one position.

Enrolling through a virtual design, the prospective study's participants ranged in age from roughly 18 to 95 years and lived across some 23 United States geographic areas. To assign participants to cohorts, the prospective study relied on clinical history that participants themselves reported in a screening survey and a study questionnaire. Recovered participants in ImmuneRACE Cohort 3 were defined by two consecutive negative NP/OP PCR tests, clearance by a healthcare professional, or resolution of symptoms. Each participant in the prospective study had whole blood, serum and a nasopharyngeal or oropharyngeal swab collected by mobile phlebotomists. Over a roughly two-month period, participants in the prospective study had the option of providing additional blood draws and questionnaires. Before DNA extraction, blood samples from the prospective study were shipped at room temperature or frozen.

Here is what the overall study found, with its caveats: Clinical and demographic metadata were provided uncurated, with the amount varying by source and participant.

TCRbeta CDR3 regions were amplified from genomic DNA using the immunoSEQ Assay, a bias-controlled multiplex PCR. On the study's bioinformatics: The number of nucleated cells in each sample was estimated from the amplification of reference gene primers within the assay. To quantify the absolute abundance of each unique TCRbeta CDR3 rearrangement, sequence reads were collapsed and filtered. For each sample, productive Simpson clonality was calculated as the square root of Simpson's diversity index over productive rearrangements. TCRdb mirrors the immuneACCESS table, restricted to in-frame sequences. Some clones are absent from its copies; in checked studies, under half trace to an unresolved V gene, and the reason for the others is unknown. V, J and clone size were drawn from that table, and D and trimming were deduced from the DNA. The sample table lists about 310,000 clones, 89% of them with a count of one. The top ten hold 4.5% to 5.5% of the sample.

Ends trimmed: V by 4 bases, J by 0 bases; bases unmatched to a gene: 4. The CDR3 goes from the cysteine to the phenylalanine over 15 residues. Only CDR3 DNA remains: 45 bases, in frame from the first base. The germline V gene supplies CDR1 SGHRS and CDR2 YFSETQ. The TCR comes from a man between 60 and 75 years old who had recovered from COVID-19. The chain is made from TRBV5-1 and TRBJ2-1, with TRBD1 matching 7 junction bases. The sample was PBMCs or T cells enriched from blood (not recorded which). CDR3 sequence: CASSTRDSSYNEQFF. DNA sequence: TGCGCCAGCAGCACCCGGGACAGCTCCTACAATGAGCAGTTCTTC.